These 9 T cell receptor beta chains share one sample of origin, sequenced in a study of blood T cell repertoires in COVID-19 (dated by TCRdb to the early 2020s). Receptor libraries were prepared by the immunoSEQ multiplex PCR assay. TCRdb obtained this table from immuneACCESS and retained in-frame rearrangements with V and J assigned. These tables miss some clones; where compared with another copy, unresolved V genes account for less than half of the shortfall, and the remainder is unexplained. This sample holds around 370,000 clones; about 88% were observed only once. The top ten constitute 1.2% of the sample. Sequencing input: PBMCs or T cells enriched from blood (not recorded which). The receptors derive from a woman aged 18-35 years who had recovered from COVID-19.

The rearrangement joins TRBV5-5 to TRBJ2-7, with TRBD2 matching 9 bases. Unmatched junction bases numbered 12, after V lost 1 base and J lost 4 bases. The CDR3 extends over 17 amino acids. From germline, CDR1 is SGHKS and CDR2 YYEKEE (reference sequence). In nucleotides, the CDR3 is TGTGCCAGCAGCTTGTATTTCGGGGCTAGCGGGGAGTACGAGCAGTACTTC. It encodes CASSLYFGASGEYEQYF.

The sample holds one count of this clone. The J gene is TRBJ2-7, the V gene TRBV7-8; the D gene is possibly TRBD1 (6 bases). The V end lost 4 bases, the J end lost 1 base, and 11 bases lay between the germline ends. Germline CDR1 reads SGHVS; CDR2 reads FQNEAQ. CDR3 length: 14 residues. The DNA for the CDR3 is TGTGCCAGCAGCTACCGGACAGTATCCTACGAGCAGTACTTC. It is translated as CASSYRTVSYEQYF.

V is TRBV2 and J is TRBJ2-1; D unclear. The V end was cut by 8 bases, the J end by 0 bases, with 11 bases between. The CDR3 runs to 14 residues. The germline gives CDR1 SNHLY, CDR2 FYNNEI. The CDR3 is CASVRSSSYNEQFF. DNA of the CDR3: TGTGCCAGCGTAAGATCGAGCTCCTACAATGAGCAGTTCTTC. Supplemented by reference TRBV2 and TRBJ2-1, the full variable domain reads EPEVTQTPSHQVTQMGQEVILRCVPISNHLYFYWYRQILGQKVEFLVSFYNNEISEKSEIFDDQFSVERPDGSNFTLKIRSTKLEDSAMYFCASVRSSSYNEQFFGPGTRLTVL.

This chain joins TRBV7-6 and TRBJ2-1, with TRBD2 identical over 9 bases. Germline assignment: CDR1 SGHVS and CDR2 FNYEAQ. CDR3 length: 15 residues. Trimming at V came to 1 base and at J to 4 bases, leaving 2 bases not matched to a gene. The CDR3 sequence is CASSLGLAGYNEQFF. The CDR3 DNA sequence: TGTGCCAGCAGCTTAGGCCTAGCGGGGTACAATGAGCAGTTCTTC.

The V and J genes are TRBV11-2 and TRBJ2-2; maybe TRBD1 (5 bases). V was pared by 5 bases and J by 1 base, with 11 bases between. Germline V CDR1 and CDR2: SGHAT, FQNNGV. This CDR3 comprises 15 residues. This CDR3 is CASSRYRLNTGELFF. The CDR3, as DNA: TGTGCCAGCAGCCGATACAGGTTGAACACCGGGGAGCTGTTTTTT.

This clone turned up a few times. The CDR3 nucleotides read TGTGCCAGCAGCTTACTGGGGGACAGGGAGAGCAATCAGCCCCAGCATTTT. This translates into CASSLLGDRESNQPQHF. This sequence joins TRBV7-8 and TRBJ1-5; 9 bases are a match to TRBD1. Germline values: CDR1 SGHVS, CDR2 FQNEAQ. CDR3 size: 17 residues. V shed 2 bases and J 1 base; nucleotides not matched to a gene: 6.

The rearrangement joins TRBV6-5 to TRBJ1-2; 9 bases agree with TRBD1. Germline trimming cut 4 bases from V and 8 bases from J; bases unmatched to any gene: 14. Germline V lookup: CDR1 MNHEY, CDR2 SVGAGI. The CDR3 consists of 16 residues. The CDR3 bases are TGTGCCAGCAGTTCCACGCGGACAGGGGCCAATCAAGGCTACACCTTC. Translated, it gives CASSSTRTGANQGYTF.

The V call is TRBV11-2, the J call TRBJ1-5; 8 nucleotides align to TRBD1. The germline V gene encodes CDR1 SGHAT and CDR2 FQNNGV. Losses at the gene ends were 6 bases for V and 6 bases for J; bases not matched to a gene: 7. The CDR3 sequence is 14 residues long. CDR3 sequence reads: CASRQGAGSQPQHF. As DNA, the CDR3 is TGTGCCAGCAGGCAGGGGGCGGGGAGTCAGCCCCAGCATTTT.

In its sample, this clone was seen once. This chain joins TRBV6-5 and TRBJ1-2; tentative D call: TRBD1 (5 bases). This CDR3 contains 12 residues. Trimming left V 2 bases short and J 5 bases short, with 6 bases between. Germline-derived CDR1 and CDR2 are MNHEY and SVGAGI. CDR3 DNA sequence: TGTGCCAGCAGTTACGCAGGGTATGGCTACACCTTC. This translates into CASSYAGYGYTF.